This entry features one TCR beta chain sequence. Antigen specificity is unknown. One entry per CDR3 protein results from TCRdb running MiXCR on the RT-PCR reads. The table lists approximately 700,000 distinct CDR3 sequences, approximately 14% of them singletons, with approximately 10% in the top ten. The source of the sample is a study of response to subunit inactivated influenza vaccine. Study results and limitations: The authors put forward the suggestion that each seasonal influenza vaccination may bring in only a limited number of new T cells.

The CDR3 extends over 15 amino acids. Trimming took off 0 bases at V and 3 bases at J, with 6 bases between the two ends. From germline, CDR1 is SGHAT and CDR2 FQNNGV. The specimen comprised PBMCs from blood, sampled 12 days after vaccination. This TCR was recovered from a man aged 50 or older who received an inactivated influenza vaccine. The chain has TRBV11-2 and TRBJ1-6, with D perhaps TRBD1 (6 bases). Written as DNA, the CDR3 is TGTGCCAGCAGCTTAGAGACAGGCTATAATTCACCCCTCCACTTT. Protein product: CASSLETGYNSPLHF.